Below, one T cell receptor (beta chain) is given with its context. What it recognizes is unknown. From the 120-subject validation cohort, which was separate from the roughly 620-subject first cohort, the donors were drawn. This sample is drawn from a study of cytomegalovirus exposure and HLA in healthy donors. Overall study: Later analysis reported that the approximately 120 validation repertoires shared the platform of the 500 to 850 first-cohort repertoires. Study findings and constraints: There were 164 TCR beta chains listed as cytomegalovirus-associated. Most sequenced TCRs were rare (though some public TCRs occurred in many donors).

Repertoires were generated with immunoSEQ multiplex PCR, while TCRdb's copy carries only in-frame clones and drops some. Altogether approximately 120,000 clones are present, around 94% being singletons, with the ten largest covering 1% to 1.5%. The CDR3 contains 14 residues. The germline V and J ends were trimmed by 3 bases and 4 bases, with 12 bases remaining between them. Germline V CDR1 and CDR2: SGHAT, FQNNGV. The TCR sequence derives from a woman between 18 and 29 years old in good health and CMV-seronegative. The sequenced sample consisted of PBMCs. This chain uses TRBV11-2 with TRBJ1-1; D is undetermined. DNA of the CDR3: TGTGCCAGCAGCTTCCTGGAAGGCGGCACTGAAGCTTTCTTT. It specifies CASSFLEGGTEAFF.